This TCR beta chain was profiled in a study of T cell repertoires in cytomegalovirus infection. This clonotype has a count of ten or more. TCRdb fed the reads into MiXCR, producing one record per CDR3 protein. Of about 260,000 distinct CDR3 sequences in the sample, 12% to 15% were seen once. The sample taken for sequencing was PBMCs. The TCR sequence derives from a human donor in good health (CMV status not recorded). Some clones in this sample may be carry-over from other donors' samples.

The CDR3 sequence: CASSQDTMGEAFF. DNA for the CDR3: TGCGCCAGCAGCCAAGATACTATGGGCGAAGCTTTCTTT. This chain connects TRBV4-1 to TRBJ1-1; D gene ambiguous. CDR3 length equals 13 residues. V was clipped by 0 bases and J by 8 bases, with 10 bases between them. Germline CDR1 is MGHRA and CDR2 is YSYEKL.